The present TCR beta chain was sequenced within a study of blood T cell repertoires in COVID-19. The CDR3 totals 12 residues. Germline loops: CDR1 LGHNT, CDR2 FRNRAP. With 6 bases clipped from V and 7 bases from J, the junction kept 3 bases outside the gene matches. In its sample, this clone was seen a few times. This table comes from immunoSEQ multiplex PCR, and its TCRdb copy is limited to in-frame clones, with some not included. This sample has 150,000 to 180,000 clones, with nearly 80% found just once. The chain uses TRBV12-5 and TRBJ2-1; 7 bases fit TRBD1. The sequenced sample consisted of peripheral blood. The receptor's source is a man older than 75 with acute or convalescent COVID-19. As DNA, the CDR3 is TGTGCTAGTGGAATGGGACAGAATGAGCAGTTCTTC. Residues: CASGMGQNEQFF.